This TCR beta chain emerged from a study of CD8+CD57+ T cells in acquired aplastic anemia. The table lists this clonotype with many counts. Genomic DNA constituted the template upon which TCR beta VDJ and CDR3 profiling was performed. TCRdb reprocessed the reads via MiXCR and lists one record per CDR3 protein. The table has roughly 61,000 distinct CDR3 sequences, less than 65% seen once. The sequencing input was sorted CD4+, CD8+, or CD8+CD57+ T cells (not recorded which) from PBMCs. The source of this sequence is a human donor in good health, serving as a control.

The CDR3 protein is CSVLTGEAFF. As DNA, the CDR3 is TGCAGTGTACTTACAGGTGAAGCTTTCTTT. The V and J genes are TRBV20-1 and TRBJ1-1, with a weak D call TRBD1 (5 bases). The V end lost 7 bases, the J end lost 7 bases, and 10 bases lay between the germline ends. CDR3 length equals 10 residues. Germline V gene sequence: CDR1 DFQATT, CDR2 SNEGSKA (reference sequence).